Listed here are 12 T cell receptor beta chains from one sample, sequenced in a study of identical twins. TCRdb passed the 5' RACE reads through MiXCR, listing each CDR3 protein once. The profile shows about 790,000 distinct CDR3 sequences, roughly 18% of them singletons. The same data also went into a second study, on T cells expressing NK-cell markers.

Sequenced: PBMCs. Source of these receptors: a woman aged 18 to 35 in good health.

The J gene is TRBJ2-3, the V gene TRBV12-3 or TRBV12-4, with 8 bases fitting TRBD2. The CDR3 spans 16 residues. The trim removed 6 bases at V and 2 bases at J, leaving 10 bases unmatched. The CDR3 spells CASSLRLALSTDTQYF. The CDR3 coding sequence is TGTGCCAGCAGCCTTAGACTAGCGCTGTCCACAGATACGCAGTATTTT.

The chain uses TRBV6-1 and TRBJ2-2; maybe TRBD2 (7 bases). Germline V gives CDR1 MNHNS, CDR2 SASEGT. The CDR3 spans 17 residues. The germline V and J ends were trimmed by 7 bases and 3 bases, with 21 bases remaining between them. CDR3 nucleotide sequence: TGTGCCAGCAAAAAAGGGGGGGCGCGGATATACACCGGGGAGCTGTTTTTT. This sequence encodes CASKKGGARIYTGELFF.

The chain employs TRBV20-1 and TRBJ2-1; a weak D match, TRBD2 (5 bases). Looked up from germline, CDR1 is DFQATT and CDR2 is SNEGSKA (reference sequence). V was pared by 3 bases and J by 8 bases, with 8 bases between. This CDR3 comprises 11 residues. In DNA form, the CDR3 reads TGCAGTGCTAGGCGGGCCCATGAGCAGTTCTTC. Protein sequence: CSARRAHEQFF.

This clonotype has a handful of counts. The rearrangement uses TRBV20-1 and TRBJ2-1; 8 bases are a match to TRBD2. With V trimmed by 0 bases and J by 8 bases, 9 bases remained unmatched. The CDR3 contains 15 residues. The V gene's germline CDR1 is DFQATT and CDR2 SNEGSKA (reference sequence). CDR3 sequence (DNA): TGCAGTGCTAGAGATTCGGGACTAGACGCATATGAGCAGTTCTTC. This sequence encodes CSARDSGLDAYEQFF.

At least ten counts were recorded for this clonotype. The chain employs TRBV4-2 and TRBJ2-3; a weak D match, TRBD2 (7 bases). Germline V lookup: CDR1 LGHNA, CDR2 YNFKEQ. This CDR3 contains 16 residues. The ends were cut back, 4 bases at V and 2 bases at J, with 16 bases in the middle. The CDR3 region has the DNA TGTGCCAGCAGCCGTGGAGGGGGAGGGGTCACAGATACGCAGTATTTT. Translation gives CASSRGGGGVTDTQYF.

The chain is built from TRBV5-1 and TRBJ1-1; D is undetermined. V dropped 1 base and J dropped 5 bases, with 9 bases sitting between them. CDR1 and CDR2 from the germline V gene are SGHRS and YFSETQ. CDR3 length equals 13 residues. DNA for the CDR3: TGCGCCAGCAGCTTGCCTTCCGGAACTGAAGCTTTCTTT. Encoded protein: CASSLPSGTEAFF.

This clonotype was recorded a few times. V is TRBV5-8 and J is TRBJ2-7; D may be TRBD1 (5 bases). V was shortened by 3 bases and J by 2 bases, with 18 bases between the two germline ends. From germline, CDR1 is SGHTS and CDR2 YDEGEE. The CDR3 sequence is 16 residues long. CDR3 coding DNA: TGTGCCAGCAGCTCCGGAGCCCAAGGGGTAACCTACGAGCAGTACTTC. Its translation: CASSSGAQGVTYEQYF.

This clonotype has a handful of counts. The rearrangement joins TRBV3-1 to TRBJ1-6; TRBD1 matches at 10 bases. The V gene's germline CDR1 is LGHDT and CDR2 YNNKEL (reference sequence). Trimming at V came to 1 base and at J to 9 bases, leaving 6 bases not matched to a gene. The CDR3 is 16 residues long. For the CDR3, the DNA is TGTGCCAGCAGCCAAGGGGGACAGGGGAAGGGTTCACCCCTCCACTTT. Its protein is CASSQGGQGKGSPLHF.

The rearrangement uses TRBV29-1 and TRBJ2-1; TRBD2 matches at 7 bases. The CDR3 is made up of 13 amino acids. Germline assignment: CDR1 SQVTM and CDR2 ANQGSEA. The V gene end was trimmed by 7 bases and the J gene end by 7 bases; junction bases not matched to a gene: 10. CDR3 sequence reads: CSAGTTPWNEQFF. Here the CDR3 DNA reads TGCAGCGCAGGGACTACCCCGTGGAATGAGCAGTTCTTC.

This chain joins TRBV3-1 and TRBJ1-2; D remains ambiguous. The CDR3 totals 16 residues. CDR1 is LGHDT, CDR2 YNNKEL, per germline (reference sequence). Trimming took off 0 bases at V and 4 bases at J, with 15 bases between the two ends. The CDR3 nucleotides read TGTGCCAGCAGCCAAGATGCCGTCTTGACACTCTATGGCTACACCTTC. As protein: CASSQDAVLTLYGYTF.

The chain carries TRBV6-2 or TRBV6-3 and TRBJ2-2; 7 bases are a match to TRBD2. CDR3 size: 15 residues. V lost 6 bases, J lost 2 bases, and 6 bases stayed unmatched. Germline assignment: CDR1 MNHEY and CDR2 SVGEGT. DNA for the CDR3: TGTGCCAGCAGCCCCCGCGGGAGAAACACCGGGGAGCTGTTTTTT. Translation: CASSPRGRNTGELFF.

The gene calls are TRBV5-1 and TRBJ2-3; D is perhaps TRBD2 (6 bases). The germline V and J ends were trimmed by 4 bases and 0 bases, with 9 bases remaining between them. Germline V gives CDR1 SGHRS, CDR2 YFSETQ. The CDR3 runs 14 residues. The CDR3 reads CASSGGSSTDTQYF. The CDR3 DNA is TGCGCCAGCAGCGGGGGGTCTAGCACAGATACGCAGTATTTT.